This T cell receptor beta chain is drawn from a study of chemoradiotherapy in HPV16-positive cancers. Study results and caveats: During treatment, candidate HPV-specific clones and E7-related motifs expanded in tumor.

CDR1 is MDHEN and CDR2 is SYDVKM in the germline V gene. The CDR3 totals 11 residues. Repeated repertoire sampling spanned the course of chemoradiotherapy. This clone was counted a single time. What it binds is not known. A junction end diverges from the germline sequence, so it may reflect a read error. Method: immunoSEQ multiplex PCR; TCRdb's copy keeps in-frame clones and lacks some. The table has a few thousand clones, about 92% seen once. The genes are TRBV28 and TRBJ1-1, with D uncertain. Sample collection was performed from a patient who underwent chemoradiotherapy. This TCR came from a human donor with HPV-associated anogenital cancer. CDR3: CAGSPITEAFF. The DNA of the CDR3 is TGTGCCGGCAGTCCAATTACTGAAGCTTTCTTT.